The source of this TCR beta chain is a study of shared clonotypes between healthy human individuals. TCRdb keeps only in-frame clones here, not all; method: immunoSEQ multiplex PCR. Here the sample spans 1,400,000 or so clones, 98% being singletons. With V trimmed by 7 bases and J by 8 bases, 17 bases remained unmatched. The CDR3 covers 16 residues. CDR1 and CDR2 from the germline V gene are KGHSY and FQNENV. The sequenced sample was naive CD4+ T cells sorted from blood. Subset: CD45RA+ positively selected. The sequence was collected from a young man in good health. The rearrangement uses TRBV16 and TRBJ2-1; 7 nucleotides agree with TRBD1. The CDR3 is CASTTTPMDRTHEQFF. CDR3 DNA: TGTGCCAGCACCACAACCCCTATGGACAGGACACATGAGCAGTTCTTC.